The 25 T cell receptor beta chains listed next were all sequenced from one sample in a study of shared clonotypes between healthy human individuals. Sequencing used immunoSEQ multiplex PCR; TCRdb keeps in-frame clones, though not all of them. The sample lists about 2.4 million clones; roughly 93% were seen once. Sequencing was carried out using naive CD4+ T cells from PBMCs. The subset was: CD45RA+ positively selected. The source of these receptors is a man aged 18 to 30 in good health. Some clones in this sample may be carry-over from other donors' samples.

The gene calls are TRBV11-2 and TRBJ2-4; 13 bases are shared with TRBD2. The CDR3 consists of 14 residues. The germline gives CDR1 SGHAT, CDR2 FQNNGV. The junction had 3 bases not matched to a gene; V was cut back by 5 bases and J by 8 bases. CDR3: CASSRGTSGDIQYF. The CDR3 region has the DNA TGTGCCAGCAGCCGAGGGACTAGCGGGGACATTCAGTACTTC.

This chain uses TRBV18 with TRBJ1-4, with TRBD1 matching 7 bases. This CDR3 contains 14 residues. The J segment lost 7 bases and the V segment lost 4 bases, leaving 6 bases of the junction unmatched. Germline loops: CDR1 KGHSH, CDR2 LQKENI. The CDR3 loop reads CASSLTGEVEKLFF. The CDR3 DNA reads TGTGCCAGCTCACTTACAGGGGAGGTTGAAAAACTGTTTTTT. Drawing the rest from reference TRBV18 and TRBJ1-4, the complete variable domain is NAGVMQNPRHLVRRRGQEARLRCSPMKGHSHVYWYRQLPEEGLKFMVYLQKENIIDESGMPKERFSAEFPKEGPSILRIQQVVRGDSAAYFCASSLTGEVEKLFFGSGTQLSVL.

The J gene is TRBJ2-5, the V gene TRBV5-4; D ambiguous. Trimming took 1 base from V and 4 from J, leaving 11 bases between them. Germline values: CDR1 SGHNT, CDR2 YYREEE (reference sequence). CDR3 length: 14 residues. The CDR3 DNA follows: TGTGCCAGCAGCTTGTTTTGGGGTGGAGAGACCCAGTACTTC. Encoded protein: CASSLFWGGETQYF.

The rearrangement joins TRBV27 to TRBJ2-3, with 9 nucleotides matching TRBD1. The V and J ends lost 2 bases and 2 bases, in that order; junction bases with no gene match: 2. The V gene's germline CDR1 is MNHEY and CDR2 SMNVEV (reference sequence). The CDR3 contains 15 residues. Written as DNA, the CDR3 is TGTGCCAGCAGTTTAGGACAGGGGAACACAGATACGCAGTATTTT. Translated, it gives CASSLGQGNTDTQYF.

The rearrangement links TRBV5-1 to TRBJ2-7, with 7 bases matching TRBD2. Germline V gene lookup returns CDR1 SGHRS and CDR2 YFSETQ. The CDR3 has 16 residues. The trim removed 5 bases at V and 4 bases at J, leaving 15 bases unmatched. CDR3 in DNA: TGCGCCAGCAGTTCAGGACTAGTCGCGCCAGTATACGAGCAGTACTTC. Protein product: CASSSGLVAPVYEQYF.

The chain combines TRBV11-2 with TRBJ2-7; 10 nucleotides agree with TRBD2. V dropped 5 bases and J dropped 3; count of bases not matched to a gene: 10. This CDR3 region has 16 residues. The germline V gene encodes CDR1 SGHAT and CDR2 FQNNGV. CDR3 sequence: CASSLRTSGTIYEQYF. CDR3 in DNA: TGTGCCAGCAGCCTTCGGACTAGCGGAACGATCTACGAGCAGTACTTC.

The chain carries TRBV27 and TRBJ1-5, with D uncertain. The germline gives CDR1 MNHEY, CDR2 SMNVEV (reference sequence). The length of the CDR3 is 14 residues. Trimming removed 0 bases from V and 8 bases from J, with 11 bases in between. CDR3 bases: TGTGCCAGCAGTTTATCGAACCACTATAAGCCCCAGCATTTT. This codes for CASSLSNHYKPQHF.

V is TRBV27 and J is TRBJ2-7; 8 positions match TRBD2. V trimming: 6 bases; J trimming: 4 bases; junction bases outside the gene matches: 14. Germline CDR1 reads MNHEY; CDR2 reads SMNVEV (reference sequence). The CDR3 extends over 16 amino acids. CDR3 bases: TGTGCCAGCAGCAAGACAAGAACTAGCGGAACATACGAGCAGTACTTC. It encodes CASSKTRTSGTYEQYF.

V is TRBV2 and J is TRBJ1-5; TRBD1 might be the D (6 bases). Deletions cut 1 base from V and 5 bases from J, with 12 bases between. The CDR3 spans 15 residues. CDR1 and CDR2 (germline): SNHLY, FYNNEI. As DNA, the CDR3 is TGTGCCAGCAGTGAAGAGGGGGGGGCTTATCAGCCCCAGCATTTT. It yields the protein CASSEEGGAYQPQHF.

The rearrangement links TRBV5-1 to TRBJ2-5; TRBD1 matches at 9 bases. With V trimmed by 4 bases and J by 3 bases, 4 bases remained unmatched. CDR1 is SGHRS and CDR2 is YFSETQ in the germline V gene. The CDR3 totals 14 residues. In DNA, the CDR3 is TGCGCCAGCAGCCCTGACAGGGGGGAAGAGACCCAGTACTTC. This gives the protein CASSPDRGEETQYF.

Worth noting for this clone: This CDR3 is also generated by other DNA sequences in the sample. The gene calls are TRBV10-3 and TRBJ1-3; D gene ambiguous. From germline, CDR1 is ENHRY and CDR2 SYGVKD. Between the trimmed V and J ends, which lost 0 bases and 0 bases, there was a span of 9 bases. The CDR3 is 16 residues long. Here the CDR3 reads CAISESVGSSGNTIYF. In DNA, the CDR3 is TGTGCCATCAGTGAGTCAGTGGGGTCCTCTGGAAACACCATATATTTT.

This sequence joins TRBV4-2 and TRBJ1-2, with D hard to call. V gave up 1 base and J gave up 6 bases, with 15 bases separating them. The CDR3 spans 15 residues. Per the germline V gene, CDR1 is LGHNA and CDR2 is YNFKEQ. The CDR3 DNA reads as TGTGCCAGCAGCCAAGTCCGACCCGAAAAACATGGCTACACCTTC. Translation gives CASSQVRPEKHGYTF.

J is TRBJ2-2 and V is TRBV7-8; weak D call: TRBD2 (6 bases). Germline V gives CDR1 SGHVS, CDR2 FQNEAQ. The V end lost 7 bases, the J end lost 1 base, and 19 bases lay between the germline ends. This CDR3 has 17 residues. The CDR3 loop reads CASTLSAGTLNTGELFF. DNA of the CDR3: TGTGCCAGCACCCTGTCCGCCGGGACTCTGAACACCGGGGAGCTGTTTTTT.

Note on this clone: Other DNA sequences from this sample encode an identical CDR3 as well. The CDR3 sequence is CASSSWGIGNTIYF. The CDR3 DNA follows: TGTGCCAGCAGCTCATGGGGGATTGGAAACACCATATATTTT. V gene TRBV7-9 combines with J gene TRBJ1-3; a possible D gene is TRBD1 (5 bases). V dropped 4 bases and J dropped 3 bases, with 10 bases sitting between them. The CDR3 contains 14 residues. The V gene's germline CDR1 is SEHNR and CDR2 FQNEAQ (reference sequence).

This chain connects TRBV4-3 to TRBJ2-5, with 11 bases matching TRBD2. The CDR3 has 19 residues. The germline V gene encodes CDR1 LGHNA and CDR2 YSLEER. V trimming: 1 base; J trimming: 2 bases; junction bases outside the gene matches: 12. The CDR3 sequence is CASSQAVLAGGPRQETQYF. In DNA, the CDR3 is TGCGCCAGCAGCCAAGCCGTGTTAGCGGGAGGGCCTAGACAAGAGACCCAGTACTTC.

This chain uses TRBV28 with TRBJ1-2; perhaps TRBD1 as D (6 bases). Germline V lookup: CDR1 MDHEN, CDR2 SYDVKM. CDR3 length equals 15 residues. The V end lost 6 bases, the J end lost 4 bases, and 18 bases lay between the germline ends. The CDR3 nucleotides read TGTGCCAGCAGGGGTGTGGGGGGCCGAGGCTATGGCTACACCTTC. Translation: CASRGVGGRGYGYTF.

The CDR3 spells CASSAWTDQPQHF. CDR3 nucleotide sequence: TGTGCCAGCAGCGCATGGACCGATCAGCCCCAGCATTTT. This sequence joins TRBV9 and TRBJ1-5; D remains unclear. Germline CDR1 SGDLS, CDR2 YYNGEE. CDR3 size: 13 residues. Trimming pared 3 bases from V and 5 bases from J, leaving 9 bases between. The full variable domain, in which reference TRBV9 and TRBJ1-5 provide the parts outside the CDR3, is DSGVTQTPKHLITATGQRVTLRCSPRSGDLSVYWYQQSLDQGLQFLIQYYNGEERAKGNILERFSAQQFPDLHSELNLSSLELGDSALYFCASSAWTDQPQHFGDGTRLSIL.

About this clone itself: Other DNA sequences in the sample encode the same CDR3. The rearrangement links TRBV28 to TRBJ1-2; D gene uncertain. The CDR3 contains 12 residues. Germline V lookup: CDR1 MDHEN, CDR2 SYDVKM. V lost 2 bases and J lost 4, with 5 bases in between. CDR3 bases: TGTGCCAGCAGTTTACTGGGCTATGGCTACACCTTC. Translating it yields CASSLLGYGYTF.

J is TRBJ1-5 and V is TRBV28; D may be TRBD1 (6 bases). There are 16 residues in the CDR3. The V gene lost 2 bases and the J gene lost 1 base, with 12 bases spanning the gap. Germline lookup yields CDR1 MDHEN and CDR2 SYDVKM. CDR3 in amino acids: CASSLGAGASNQPQHF. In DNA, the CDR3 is TGTGCCAGCAGTTTAGGGGCAGGGGCAAGCAATCAGCCCCAGCATTTT.

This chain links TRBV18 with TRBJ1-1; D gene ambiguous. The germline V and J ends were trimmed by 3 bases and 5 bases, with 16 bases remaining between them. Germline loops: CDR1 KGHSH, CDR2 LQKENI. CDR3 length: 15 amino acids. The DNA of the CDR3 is TGTGCCAGCTCACCTCCCAGTAAAGTGACGACTGAAGCTTTCTTT. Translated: CASSPPSKVTTEAFF.

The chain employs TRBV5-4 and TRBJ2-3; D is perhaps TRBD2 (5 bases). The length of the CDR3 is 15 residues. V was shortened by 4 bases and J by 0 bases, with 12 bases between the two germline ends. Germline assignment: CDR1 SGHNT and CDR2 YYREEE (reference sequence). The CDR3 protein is CASSKSERSTDTQYF. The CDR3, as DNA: TGTGCCAGCAGCAAGTCGGAGCGGAGCACAGATACGCAGTATTTT.

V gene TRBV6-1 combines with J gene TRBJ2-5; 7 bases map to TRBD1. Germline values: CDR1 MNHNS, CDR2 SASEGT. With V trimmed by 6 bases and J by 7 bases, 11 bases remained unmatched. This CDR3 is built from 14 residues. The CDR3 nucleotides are TGTGCCAGCAGGCTAGGGGACAGCCGTGGGACCCAGTACTTC. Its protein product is CASRLGDSRGTQYF.

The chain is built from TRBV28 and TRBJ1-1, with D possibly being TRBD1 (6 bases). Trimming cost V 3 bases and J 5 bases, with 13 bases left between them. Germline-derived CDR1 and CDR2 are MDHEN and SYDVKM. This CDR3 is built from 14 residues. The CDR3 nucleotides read TGTGCCAGCAGTTTGTGGGGGGCTCAAACTGAAGCTTTCTTT. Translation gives CASSLWGAQTEAFF.

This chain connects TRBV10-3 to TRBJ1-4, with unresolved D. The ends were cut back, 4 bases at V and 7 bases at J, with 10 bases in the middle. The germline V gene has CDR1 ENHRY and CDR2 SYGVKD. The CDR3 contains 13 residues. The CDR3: CAISGETVEKLFF. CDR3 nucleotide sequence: TGTGCCATCAGTGGTGAAACTGTTGAAAAACTGTTTTTT.

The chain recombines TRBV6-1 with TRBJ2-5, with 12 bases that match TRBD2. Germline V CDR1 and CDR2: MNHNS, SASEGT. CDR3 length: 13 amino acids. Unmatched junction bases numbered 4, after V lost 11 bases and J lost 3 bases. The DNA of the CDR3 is TGTGCCGTCAGGACTAGCGGGGAAGAGACCCAGTACTTC. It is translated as CAVRTSGEETQYF.